Each of the 17 T cell receptor beta chains below was sequenced from the same sample in a study of T-cell reconstitution after alpha-beta-depleted transplantation in children. The TCRbeta library was prepared with unique molecular identifiers. TCRdb reanalysed the PCR reads using MiXCR and keeps one entry per CDR3 protein. The data hold more than 15,000 distinct CDR3 sequences, with about 5.3% observed a single time. This sample comprised PBMCs, obtained before TCRalphabeta/CD19-depleted stem cell transplant. The receptor set was obtained from a boy younger than 18 with acute lymphoblastic leukemia, due to receive a stem cell transplant.

This clonotype has ten or more counts. The chain has TRBV11-2 and TRBJ1-1; D remains unclear. CDR3 length equals 15 residues. V was trimmed by 3 bases and J by 1 base, leaving 12 bases between them. CDR1 and CDR2 from the germline V gene are SGHAT and FQNNGV. This chain's CDR3 is CASSFTDEWNTEAFF. In DNA form, the CDR3 reads TGTGCCAGCAGCTTCACGGACGAGTGGAACACTGAAGCTTTCTTT.

This clonotype was recorded at least ten times. This CDR3 reads CASRGQGSEQYF. DNA for the CDR3: TGTGCCAGCAGAGGACAGGGGTCCGAGCAGTACTTC. The rearrangement uses TRBV12-3 or TRBV12-4 and TRBJ2-7, with TRBD1 matching 9 bases. The V segment lost 6 bases and the J segment 6 bases; nucleotides outside the gene matches: 3. This CDR3 spans 12 amino acids.

In this sample, this clonotype turned up many times. The chain has TRBV20-1 and TRBJ2-2; D not resolved. V gave up 5 bases and J gave up 8 bases, with 18 bases separating them. The CDR3 has 14 amino acids. Germline V gene data show CDR1 as DFQATT and CDR2 as SNEGSKA (reference sequence). The CDR3 region is CSAQFSEASGELFF. CDR3 DNA: TGCAGTGCTCAGTTCAGTGAAGCATCGGGGGAGCTGTTTTTT.

At least ten counts were recorded for this clonotype. This chain connects TRBV12-3 or TRBV12-4 to TRBJ2-7, with D unresolved. V lost 6 bases, J lost 7 bases, and 16 bases lay in between. The length of the CDR3 is 13 residues. The CDR3 DNA sequence: TGTGCCAGCAGCCGAACCTCCAGTGTTGAGCAGTACTTC. It translates to CASSRTSSVEQYF.

This clonotype was recorded many times. V usage is TRBV4-3 and J usage is TRBJ2-2; TRBD2 matches at 14 bases. With V trimmed by 0 bases and J by 3 bases, 9 bases remained unmatched. Germline CDR1 is LGHNA and CDR2 is YSLEER. The length of the CDR3 is 20 residues. CDR3 sequence (DNA): TGCGCCAGCAGCCAAGATCTATTGGGACTAGCGGGAGCCTACACCGGGGAGCTGTTTTTT. It yields the protein CASSQDLLGLAGAYTGELFF.

The V gene is TRBV28, the J gene TRBJ2-7; TRBD1 might be the D (6 bases). The V gene's germline CDR1 is MDHEN and CDR2 SYDVKM. Trimming pared 8 bases from V and 2 bases from J, leaving 13 bases between. The CDR3 contains 13 residues. CDR3 loop: CASGTHPPYEQYF. The CDR3 DNA is TGTGCCAGCGGGACACATCCCCCCTACGAGCAGTACTTC.

The chain's CDR3 is CASSLGQGAGVNIQYF. CDR3 in DNA: TGTGCCAGCAGCTTGGGGCAGGGGGCTGGTGTGAACATTCAGTACTTC. V is TRBV5-4 and J is TRBJ2-4; the match to TRBD1 covers 8 bases. CDR3 length equals 16 residues. The V gene's germline CDR1 is SGHNT and CDR2 YYREEE (reference sequence). After removal of 0 bases from V and 7 bases from J, the junction contained 9 bases not matched to a gene.

The table lists this clonotype with many counts. The rearrangement links TRBV29-1 to TRBJ2-7, with 8 bases matching TRBD1. Germline lookup yields CDR1 SQVTM and CDR2 ANQGSEA. Unmatched junction bases numbered 5, after V lost 6 bases and J lost 4 bases. The CDR3 spans 12 residues. CDR3 nucleotide sequence: TGCAGCGTCCTCAGGGGGCCGTACGAGCAGTACTTC. Encoded protein: CSVLRGPYEQYF.

In its sample, this clonotype ranks as medium-sized. The chain couples TRBV12-3 or TRBV12-4 to TRBJ2-5; 10 nucleotides match TRBD2. With 3 bases clipped from V and 7 bases from J, the junction kept 8 bases outside the gene matches. The CDR3 is 15 residues long. CDR3 nucleotide sequence: TGTGCCAGCAGTTTTGGCTCTAGCGGGAGAGGGACCCAGTACTTC. It translates to CASSFGSSGRGTQYF.

The table lists this clonotype with many counts. For the CDR3, the DNA is TGCGCCAGCAGCGACACTAGAGGGTTGGGAGATACGCAGTATTTT. As protein: CASSDTRGLGDTQYF. The chain couples TRBV4-3 to TRBJ2-3; possible D gene TRBD2, 5 bases. CDR3 length equals 15 residues. The V end was cut by 5 bases, the J end by 5 bases, with 17 bases between. CDR1 is LGHNA and CDR2 is YSLEER in the germline V gene.

This clonotype has at least ten counts. V and J are TRBV6-4 and TRBJ2-1; D call uncertain. The CDR3 runs to 17 residues. The germline gives CDR1 MRHNA, CDR2 SNTAGT. V was cut by 6 bases and J by 0 bases, with 18 bases left in between. The CDR3 sequence: CASSPEKTYSSYNEQFF. The CDR3 DNA is TGTGCCAGCAGCCCCGAAAAGACGTACTCCTCCTACAATGAGCAGTTCTTC.

This clonotype appeared many times. The genes are TRBV5-1 and TRBJ1-4; 7 bases map to TRBD1. The CDR3 runs 16 residues. Germline V gene sequence: CDR1 SGHRS, CDR2 YFSETQ. Trimming cost V 4 bases and J 3 bases; bases outside gene matches: 9. Written as DNA, the CDR3 is TGCGCCAGCAGCCCACCAAACAGGGGTTCTAATGAAAAACTGTTTTTT. Translation gives CASSPPNRGSNEKLFF.

This clonotype was seen just once. Compared with germline, one end of the junction differs, possibly owing to a read error. The chain links TRBV2 to TRBJ1-2; a possible D gene is TRBD1 (5 bases). The CDR3 is made up of 13 amino acids. Germline CDR1 reads SNHLY; CDR2 reads FYNNEI. The CDR3 reads CTSSRDGVYGYTF. The CDR3 coding sequence is TGTACCAGCAGTAGGGACGGCGTCTATGGCTACACCTTC.

This clonotype was seen ten or more times. The chain uses TRBV20-1 and TRBJ2-3, with D perhaps being TRBD1 or TRBD2 (6 bases each). Trimming stripped 1 base from V and 2 bases from J, with 16 bases between. The CDR3 consists of 16 residues. Germline-derived CDR1 and CDR2 are DFQATT and SNEGSKA (reference sequence). The CDR3 DNA follows: TGCAGTGCTAGAGCCGGGGGCATCGGGCCCACAGATACGCAGTATTTT. Its protein product is CSARAGGIGPTDTQYF.

This clonotype was seen many times. CDR3 in amino acids: CASRPNTGYSPLHF. CDR3 in DNA: TGTGCCAGCAGGCCCAATACAGGCTATTCACCCCTCCACTTT. The genes are TRBV28 and TRBJ1-6, with D tentatively TRBD1 (5 bases). The CDR3 consists of 14 residues. Germline V gene sequence: CDR1 MDHEN, CDR2 SYDVKM. The ends were cut back, 6 bases at V and 8 bases at J, with 14 bases in the middle.

Within the sample, this clonotype is medium-sized. The rearrangement links TRBV24-1 to TRBJ2-2, with D unclear. The germline V gene has CDR1 KGHDR and CDR2 SFDVKD. CDR3 size: 14 residues. Trimming removed 2 bases at V and 6 bases at J, with 9 bases between. Here the CDR3 DNA reads TGTGCCACCAGTGATTCCTTCGACGCCGGGGAGCTGTTTTTT. Protein sequence: CATSDSFDAGELFF.

At least ten counts were recorded for this clonotype. The chain links TRBV3-1 to TRBJ2-1; no firm D call. CDR1 is LGHDT, CDR2 YNNKEL, per germline (reference sequence). Trimming took 4 bases from V and 3 from J, leaving 19 bases between them. The CDR3 extends over 17 amino acids. The CDR3 protein is CASSPDTQLIYYNEQFF. In DNA form, the CDR3 reads TGTGCCAGCAGCCCTGACACCCAGTTGATATACTACAATGAGCAGTTCTTC.